This TCR beta chain is drawn from a study of PD-L1 blockade in urothelial cancer. About the research overall: Specimens of blood held a median count of approximately 150,000 T cells.

TCRdb keeps only in-frame clones here, not all; method: immunoSEQ multiplex PCR. The sample lists 50,000 or so clones, 86% occurring once. Time point: pretreatment peripheral blood. The diagnosis in patients was locally advanced or metastatic urothelial carcinoma. The source of this sequence is a man in his sixties with urothelial cancer. The sample in question was PBMCs, obtained around atezolizumab (anti-PD-L1) treatment.

The CDR3 sequence: CASSDRDRVGRAFF. The CDR3 DNA reads as TGTGCCAGCAGCGACCGGGACAGAGTGGGTAGAGCTTTCTTT. The genes are TRBV7-3 and TRBJ1-1, with 7 positions matching TRBD1. CDR1 SGHTA and CDR2 FQGTGA come from the germline V gene. This CDR3 contains 14 residues. The ends lost 5 bases at V and 10 bases at J; junction bases unmatched: 13.